This T cell receptor beta chain was documented in a study of monozygotic twins with inflammatory bowel disease. Findings and caveats of the study: Twin concordance left repertoire similarity unchanged, with limited power a possible explanation for this lack of difference.

Concerning this clonotype itself: Its specificity is not known.

TCRdb re-called the 5' RACE reads and gives one entry per CDR3 protein, without DNA. Its listing shows more than 350,000 distinct CDR3 sequences. What was sequenced was blood. This sequence was found in a human donor with ulcerative colitis or Crohn's disease, or a healthy co-twin of an affected twin (not recorded which).

CDR3 region: CASSTLAAGGTNEQFF. The V call is TRBV7-9, the J call TRBJ2-1; the TRBD2 assignment by TCRdb is unverifiable without DNA. The CDR3 sequence is 16 residues long. CDR1 is SEHNR and CDR2 is FQNEAQ in the germline V gene (reference sequence).